This T cell receptor beta chain was sequenced in a study of T-cell reconstitution after alpha-beta-depleted transplantation in children. There are 16 residues in the CDR3. Trimming took 0 bases from V and 2 from J, leaving 12 bases between them. Germline V gene data show CDR1 as ENHRY and CDR2 as SYGVKD. TCRbeta library construction was performed incorporating unique molecular identifiers. TCRdb ran MiXCR on the PCR reads and lists one entry per CDR3 protein. The sample has 350,000 to 500,000 distinct CDR3 sequences; 43% are singletons. The genes are TRBV10-3 and TRBJ2-3; TRBD2 is a possible D gene (6 bases). The sample was PBMCs, taken before TCRalphabeta/CD19-depleted stem cell transplant. The sequence came from a girl aged 2 to 9 with aplastic anemia, due to receive a stem cell transplant. CDR3 coding DNA: TGTGCCATCAGTGAGTCGAGAGCGGGCTCCACAGATACGCAGTATTTT. It specifies CAISESRAGSTDTQYF.